This entry is about one T cell receptor beta chain. The junction and the germline gene differ at one end; a read error may be behind it. The data derive from a study of blood T cells in healthy people across ages. Roughly 9.8 milliliters of peripheral blood were drawn from each donor. It was with a sample-barcoded 5' primer and a J-beta primer mix that a second PCR of roughly 7 to 12 cycles was run. A single record per CDR3 protein comes from TCRdb applying MiXCR to the 5' RACE reads. The table records around 800,000 distinct CDR3 sequences, around 25% of them present only once. These sequences were also reported in another study, on T cells of mothers and their children. That report adds: It was observed that no persistent microchimeric T cell clones could be detected.

The source of this sequence is a boy between 10 and 17 years old in good health. The source material was blood.

CDR3 in DNA: TGTACCAGCAGCTTAGGGACTAGGGGCGGACCCATCTTC. Protein product: CTSSLGTRGGPIF. The chain employs TRBV7-9 and TRBJ2-5; 8 bases are shared with TRBD2. Germline V gene sequence: CDR1 SEHNR, CDR2 FQNEAQ (reference sequence). There are 13 residues in the CDR3.